A single sample gave rise to the 27 T cell receptor beta chains below, sequenced in a study of T-cell reconstitution after alpha-beta-depleted transplantation in children. A library of TCRbeta sequences, prepared with unique molecular identifiers, was generated. TCRdb ran MiXCR on the PCR reads and lists one entry per CDR3 protein. Of nearly 200,000 distinct CDR3 sequences in the sample, approximately 6.8% were seen once. This specimen consisted of PBMCs, obtained before TCRalphabeta/CD19-depleted stem cell transplant. The receptors derive from a girl less than two years old with combined immunodeficiency, due to receive a stem cell transplant.

This clonotype was detected ten times or more. The rearrangement uses TRBV20-1 and TRBJ2-4, with no clear D. CDR1 and CDR2 from the germline V gene are DFQATT and SNEGSKA (reference sequence). The V end lost 2 bases, the J end lost 0 bases, and 8 bases lay between the germline ends. The CDR3 is 14 residues long. CDR3 region: CSARFLQAKNIQYF. The CDR3 bases are TGCAGTGCTAGATTCTTACAAGCCAAAAACATTCAGTACTTC.

Points on this clonotype: The CDR3 carries no conserved terminal phenylalanine or tryptophan, so it likely arises from a read error. Because the CDR3's place on the DNA is in doubt, the DNA is left out and the CDR3 is given as listed by TCRdb. J is TRBJ2-1 and V is TRBV20-1; no check of the table's D call, TRBD2, against the DNA was made. The CDR3 is 15 amino acids in total, end residues counted. The V gene's germline CDR1 is DFQATT and CDR2 SNEGSKA (reference sequence). CDR3 region: CSATDFGGGAKVAFC.

This clonotype was seen many times. The CDR3 loop reads CASSQDDAGIGYGYTF. In DNA form, the CDR3 reads TGCGCCAGCAGCCAAGACGATGCTGGAATTGGATATGGCTACACCTTC. J is TRBJ1-2 and V is TRBV4-1, with D unresolved. This CDR3 is 16 amino acids long. The V and J ends lost 0 bases and 5 bases respectively, with 16 bases between them. Per germline, CDR1 MGHRA and CDR2 YSYEKL.

This clonotype was picked up many times. V is TRBV14 and J is TRBJ2-7, with 7 bases fitting TRBD1. V was pared by 4 bases and J by 3 bases, with 3 bases of the junction left unmatched. The V gene's germline CDR1 is SGHDN and CDR2 FVKESK. The CDR3 has 13 residues. The CDR3 bases are TGTGCCAGCAGCCGACAGGGATTCTACGAGCAGTACTTC. It is translated as CASSRQGFYEQYF.

This clonotype has ten or more counts. The chain links TRBV4-3 to TRBJ1-3, with a possible D match to TRBD1 (5 bases). Germline V gene sequence: CDR1 LGHNA, CDR2 YSLEER. V was clipped by 0 bases and J by 8 bases, with 11 bases between them. CDR3 size: 14 residues. The CDR3 region is CASSQDAGLDTIYF. The CDR3 bases are TGCGCCAGCAGCCAAGACGCAGGGCTAGACACCATATATTTT.

This clonotype occurred many times. The chain has TRBV6-2 or TRBV6-3 and TRBJ2-1; 10 bases fit TRBD2. V shed 6 bases, J shed 3 bases, and the junction held 5 bases outside the gene matches. The CDR3 is 15 residues long. Per the germline V gene, CDR1 is MNHEY and CDR2 is SVGEGT. CDR3 sequence: CASSPSGGHYNEQFF. The CDR3 DNA reads as TGTGCCAGCAGCCCTAGCGGGGGCCACTACAATGAGCAGTTCTTC.

This clonotype has at least ten counts. The chain is built from TRBV25-1 and TRBJ2-2, with TRBD2 identical over 9 bases. The germline gives CDR1 MGHDK, CDR2 SYGVNS. This CDR3 is built from 20 residues. V was clipped by 0 bases and J by 6 bases; unmatched bases: 17. The CDR3 region is CASSEYFPPPGLAQSGELFF. The CDR3 DNA sequence: TGTGCCAGCAGTGAATATTTCCCCCCACCGGGACTAGCCCAGTCCGGGGAGCTGTTTTTT.

Many counts were recorded for this clonotype. The chain employs TRBV11-1 and TRBJ2-6; TRBD1 matches at 9 bases. The V and J ends lost 5 bases and 2 bases, in that order; junction bases with no gene match: 13. Looked up from germline, CDR1 is SGHAT and CDR2 is FQDESV (reference sequence). The CDR3 covers 19 residues. The CDR3 protein is CASSPVGTGILPGANVLTF. As DNA, the CDR3 is TGTGCCAGCAGCCCAGTTGGGACAGGGATACTCCCTGGGGCCAACGTCCTGACTTTC.

This clonotype came up many times. The chain is built from TRBV28 and TRBJ2-1; D is perhaps TRBD1 (5 bases). The V end lost 2 bases, the J end lost 0 bases, and 20 bases lay between the germline ends. Germline CDR1 MDHEN, CDR2 SYDVKM. The CDR3 spans 19 residues. The CDR3 here is CASSLKGFRSDTSYNEQFF. The CDR3 DNA follows: TGTGCCAGCAGTTTAAAGGGGTTCCGTTCGGACACCTCCTACAATGAGCAGTTCTTC. Using reference TRBV28 and TRBJ2-1 for the parts outside the CDR3, the full variable domain is DVKVTQSSRYLVKRTGEKVFLECVQDMDHENMFWYRQDPGLGLRLIYFSYDVKMKEKGDIPEGYSVSREKKERFSLILESASTNQTSMYLCASSLKGFRSDTSYNEQFFGPGTRLTVL.

This clonotype was detected ten times or more. The chain uses TRBV2 and TRBJ2-2, with unresolved D. From germline, CDR1 is SNHLY and CDR2 FYNNEI. The V end lost 6 bases, the J end lost 6 bases, and 14 bases lay between the germline ends. The length of the CDR3 is 14 residues. The CDR3 nucleotides are TGTGCCAGCAGGGTTGGGGTGGACGCCGGGGAGCTGTTTTTT. Protein product: CASRVGVDAGELFF.

This clonotype occurred many times. The gene calls are TRBV12-3 or TRBV12-4 and TRBJ2-7; D ambiguous. The CDR3 covers 14 residues. The V gene lost 5 bases and the J gene lost 0 bases, with 11 bases spanning the gap. The CDR3 DNA reads as TGTGCCAGCAGTGGACCCACGAGCTCCTACGAGCAGTACTTC. It translates to CASSGPTSSYEQYF.

This clonotype occurred many times. J is TRBJ2-5 and V is TRBV20-1; the match to TRBD1 covers 12 bases. V dropped 4 bases and J dropped 5; count of bases not matched to a gene: 11. Germline lookup yields CDR1 DFQATT and CDR2 SNEGSKA (reference sequence). This CDR3 is 16 amino acids long. CDR3 nucleotide sequence: TGCAGTGCTAACCCAGGGACAGGGGGCGCAGCGGAGACCCAGTACTTC. Translated, it gives CSANPGTGGAAETQYF.

This clonotype was picked up a small number of times. The CDR3 coding sequence is TGTGCCAGCAGCCTGACTAGCGGGAGCCTTCCCTCCTACGAGCAGTACTTC. This gives the protein CASSLTSGSLPSYEQYF. The chain carries TRBV7-2 and TRBJ2-7; 12 bases map to TRBD2. Germline trimming cut 5 bases from V and 0 bases from J; bases unmatched to any gene: 8. The CDR3 runs 17 residues. Germline V lookup: CDR1 SGHTA, CDR2 FQGNSA.

This clonotype was recorded many times. The chain joins TRBV11-2 to TRBJ1-2; no reliable D call. The CDR3 is 16 amino acids. Germline loops: CDR1 SGHAT, CDR2 FQNNGV. With 0 bases removed from V and 4 bases from J, the gap between germline ends came to 15 bases. The CDR3 reads CASSLERSGITYGYTF. The CDR3 nucleotides are TGTGCCAGCAGCTTAGAGAGGTCTGGGATCACCTATGGCTACACCTTC. The variable domain in full, completed from reference TRBV11-2 and TRBJ1-2, reads EAGVAQSPRYKIIEKRQSVAFWCNPISGHATLYWYQQILGQGPKLLIQFQNNGVVDDSQLPKDRFSAERLKGVDSTLKIQPAKLEDSAVYLCASSLERSGITYGYTFGSGTRLTVV.

This clonotype appeared many times. The chain couples TRBV20-1 to TRBJ2-1; maybe TRBD1 (6 bases). The germline V gene has CDR1 DFQATT and CDR2 SNEGSKA (reference sequence). The V end was cut by 3 bases, the J end by 4 bases, with 16 bases between. This CDR3 contains 15 residues. CDR3 sequence (DNA): TGCAGTGCTAGCGAGCCTTGGGACAATTACAATGAGCAGTTCTTC. It is translated as CSASEPWDNYNEQFF.

J is TRBJ2-5 and V is TRBV29-1; D is tentatively TRBD1 or TRBD2 (5 bases each). CDR1 and CDR2 (germline): SQVTM, ANQGSEA. The CDR3 is 12 amino acids. V shed 5 bases and J shed 1 base, with 8 bases lying between them. The CDR3 sequence: CSVWGFQETQYF. For the CDR3, the DNA is TGCAGCGTTTGGGGGTTCCAAGAGACCCAGTACTTC.

The V gene is TRBV7-8, the J gene TRBJ1-3; no firm D call. Trimming left V 1 base short and J 6 bases short, with 7 bases between. The CDR3 has 13 residues. Per the germline V gene, CDR1 is SGHVS and CDR2 is FQNEAQ. The CDR3 DNA reads as TGTGCCAGCAGCTTAGGGGGAACAAACACCATATATTTT. Translating it yields CASSLGGTNTIYF. Supplemented by reference TRBV7-8 and TRBJ1-3, the full variable domain reads GAGVSQSPRYKVAKRGQDVALRCDPISGHVSLFWYQQALGQGPEFLTYFQNEAQLDKSGLPSDRFFAERPEGSVSTLKIQRTQQEDSAVYLCASSLGGTNTIYFGEGSWLTVV.

This clonotype was recorded at least ten times. The chain uses TRBV5-6 and TRBJ2-3, with 13 bases matching TRBD2. CDR3 size: 16 residues. In germline, CDR1 is SGHDT, CDR2 YYEEEE. Trimming took 0 bases from V and 4 from J; bases not matched to a gene: 2. The DNA of the CDR3 is TGTGCCAGCAGCTTGGGGACTAGCGGGAGCCCAGATACGCAGTATTTT. Amino acid sequence: CASSLGTSGSPDTQYF.

This clonotype was detected ten times or more. The CDR3, as DNA: TGTGCCAGCAGTTTATTATCGGTAGCGGTGACTTACAATGAGCAGTTCTTC. Residues: CASSLLSVAVTYNEQFF. The genes are TRBV28 and TRBJ2-1; D is perhaps TRBD2 (6 bases). V lost 1 base and J lost 4, with 17 bases in between. Per germline, CDR1 MDHEN and CDR2 SYDVKM. The CDR3 covers 17 residues. The full variable domain, completed using reference TRBV28 and TRBJ2-1, is DVKVTQSSRYLVKRTGEKVFLECVQDMDHENMFWYRQDPGLGLRLIYFSYDVKMKEKGDIPEGYSVSREKKERFSLILESASTNQTSMYLCASSLLSVAVTYNEQFFGPGTRLTVL.

J is TRBJ1-6 and V is TRBV20-1, with 7 bases fitting TRBD1. The trim removed 3 bases at V and 6 bases at J, leaving 8 bases unmatched. Germline CDR1 is DFQATT and CDR2 is SNEGSKA (reference sequence). The CDR3 covers 15 residues. CDR3 residues: CSARGGQSLNSPLHF. The CDR3 coding sequence is TGCAGTGCTAGGGGGGGACAGAGTCTTAATTCACCCCTCCACTTT.

There are many counts of this clonotype. The V and J genes are TRBV2 and TRBJ2-1; 9 nucleotides line up with TRBD1. The CDR3 length is 16 residues. Losses at the gene ends were 7 bases for V and 6 bases for J; bases not matched to a gene: 13. Germline values: CDR1 SNHLY, CDR2 FYNNEI. The CDR3 is CASTDTGGLSSNEQFF. The CDR3, as DNA: TGTGCCAGCACCGATACAGGGGGCTTATCATCCAATGAGCAGTTCTTC.

This clonotype appeared many times. V usage is TRBV29-1 and J usage is TRBJ2-5, with D maybe TRBD2 (6 bases). The germline V gene encodes CDR1 SQVTM and CDR2 ANQGSEA. V shed 4 bases and J shed 6 bases, with 15 bases lying between them. The CDR3 contains 13 residues. The CDR3 protein is CSVGGVAQQTQYF. Written as DNA, the CDR3 is TGCAGCGTTGGGGGGGTAGCGCAGCAGACCCAGTACTTC.

Concerning this clonotype: This may arise from a read error, as a much more abundant clone is one base away. The final CDR3 position lacks the conserved phenylalanine or tryptophan, pointing to a likely read error. J is TRBJ2-2 and V is TRBV20-1; D is undetermined. The CDR3 is 12 residues long. The V end lost 0 bases, the J end lost 6 bases, and 5 bases lay between the germline ends. Germline V lookup: CDR1 DFQATT, CDR2 SNEGSKA (reference sequence). In DNA form, the CDR3 reads TGCAGTGCTAGAGATCTATCCGGGGAGCTGTTTATT. As protein: CSARDLSGELFI.

This clonotype was observed a few times. The chain combines TRBV15 with TRBJ2-7; TRBD2 might be the D (5 bases). This CDR3 contains 13 residues. The V and J ends lost 6 bases and 6 bases respectively, with 15 bases between them. Germline-derived CDR1 and CDR2 are LNHNV and YYDKDF (reference sequence). Here the CDR3 DNA reads TGTGCCACCAGATCCCATGAGGGCGGCGAGCAGTACTTC. Protein sequence: CATRSHEGGEQYF.

This clonotype has ten or more counts. The chain links TRBV12-3 or TRBV12-4 to TRBJ2-1; D is perhaps TRBD2 (6 bases). V was cut by 6 bases and J by 1 base, with 13 bases left in between. The CDR3 runs 15 residues. The CDR3 is CASRSRRGSYNEQFF. The CDR3 DNA sequence: TGTGCCAGCAGGTCCCGGAGGGGATCCTACAATGAGCAGTTCTTC.

The DNA of the CDR3 is TGCAGTGCCTACCGGGACAGTAATCAGCCCCAGCATTTT. Protein product: CSAYRDSNQPQHF. The rearrangement links TRBV20-1 to TRBJ1-5; TRBD1 matches at 7 bases. This CDR3 is built from 13 residues. Germline CDR1 and CDR2: DFQATT and SNEGSKA (reference sequence). The V gene end was trimmed by 6 bases and the J gene end by 4 bases; junction bases not matched to a gene: 6.

This clonotype appeared many times. The chain employs TRBV4-3 and TRBJ1-4; D possibly corresponds to TRBD1 (5 bases). CDR1 is LGHNA and CDR2 is YSLEER in the germline V gene. The CDR3 contains 16 residues. V was clipped by 4 bases and J by 5 bases, with 17 bases between them. This CDR3 is CASSPYPGLRNEKLFF. In nucleotides, the CDR3 is TGCGCCAGCAGCCCCTACCCGGGACTTCGGAATGAAAAACTGTTTTTT.